The 23 T cell receptor beta chains below come from one sample, sequenced in a study of blood T cell repertoires in COVID-19 (dated by TCRdb to the early 2020s). Library preparation used the immunoSEQ multiplex PCR assay. The table comes from immuneACCESS by way of TCRdb, which keeps in-frame sequences with V and J called. Part of the clones is missing from these tables; in studies checked, under half for an unresolved V gene and the rest for unknown reasons. The sample yields 250,000 or so clones; 75% to 90% were counted once. The ten biggest clones cover under 2.5% of the sample. The specimen was peripheral blood. The source of these receptors is a man aged 30 to 45 with active or convalescent COVID-19.

The chain's CDR3 is CASSPSSSSYNEQFF. As DNA, the CDR3 is TGTGCCAGTAGTCCAAGTTCCAGCTCCTACAATGAGCAGTTCTTC. This chain joins TRBV19 and TRBJ2-1, with no clear D. CDR1 and CDR2 from the germline V gene are LNHDA and SQIVND (reference sequence). V was trimmed by 5 bases and J by 0 bases, leaving 11 bases between them. There are 15 residues in the CDR3.

This clone was seen once. The chain uses TRBV19 and TRBJ2-3, with D tentatively TRBD1 (6 bases). There are 16 residues in the CDR3. Between the trimmed V and J ends, which lost 5 bases and 4 bases, there was a span of 19 bases. The germline V gene encodes CDR1 LNHDA and CDR2 SQIVND (reference sequence). CDR3 nucleotides: TGTGCCAGTAGTGGCTCCTGGACAGAGGGTGCAGATACGCAGTATTTT. Its protein is CASSGSWTEGADTQYF.

This chain joins TRBV5-5 and TRBJ1-5; D is undetermined. The ends were cut back, 4 bases at V and 0 bases at J, with 11 bases in the middle. In germline, CDR1 is SGHKS, CDR2 YYEKEE (reference sequence). This CDR3 contains 15 residues. The CDR3 loop is CASSPERDSNQPQHF. CDR3 bases: TGTGCCAGCAGCCCTGAACGGGATAGCAATCAGCCCCAGCATTTT.

The gene calls are TRBV5-7 and TRBJ2-3; 9 positions match TRBD1. TRBV5-7 belongs to the ORF category, with a function that is uncertain. This CDR3 is 17 amino acids long. The ends lost 3 bases at V and 2 bases at J; junction bases unmatched: 10. DNA for the CDR3: TGTGCCAGCAGCTGCCACAGGGGGCGGGACCTCACAGATACGCAGTATTTT. It yields the protein CASSCHRGRDLTDTQYF.

CDR3 nucleotide sequence: TGTGCCAGCAGCTTGGATCCAGGGGTGAACTATGGCTACACCTTC. Residues: CASSLDPGVNYGYTF. The chain uses TRBV5-6 and TRBJ1-2; TRBD1 might be the D (6 bases). This CDR3 is 15 amino acids long. Looked up from germline, CDR1 is SGHDT and CDR2 is YYEEEE. Trimming took 0 bases from V and 2 from J, leaving 11 bases between them.

J is TRBJ1-2 and V is TRBV5-6, with D unclear. Trimming removed 1 base from V and 4 bases from J, with 5 bases in between. Per germline, CDR1 SGHDT and CDR2 YYEEEE. The CDR3 covers 12 residues. Written as DNA, the CDR3 is TGTGCCAGCAGCTTGTCATCCTATGGCTACACCTTC. This encodes CASSLSSYGYTF.

This chain links TRBV19 with TRBJ1-4, with 9 bases matching TRBD1. CDR1 and CDR2 from the germline V gene are LNHDA and SQIVND (reference sequence). J gave up 5 bases and V 7 bases, and 11 bases lay outside the gene matches. The CDR3 loop spans 16 amino acids. For the CDR3, the DNA is TGTGCCAGTAATAATGGTATGGGACAGGGAAATGAAAAACTGTTTTTT. Its translation: CASNNGMGQGNEKLFF.

The chain links TRBV6-5 to TRBJ2-3; 9 nucleotides agree with TRBD2. CDR3 size: 16 residues. Trimming at V came to 1 base and at J to 1 base, leaving 3 bases not matched to a gene. Per the germline V gene, CDR1 is MNHEY and CDR2 is SVGAGI. This chain's CDR3 is CASSYYSSGGTDTQYF. The DNA of the CDR3 is TGTGCCAGCAGTTACTATTCTAGCGGGGGCACAGATACGCAGTATTTT.

The V call is TRBV6-5, the J call TRBJ1-1; TRBD1 is a possible D gene (6 bases). The germline V and J ends were trimmed by 5 bases and 3 bases, with 10 bases remaining between them. The CDR3 runs 13 residues. Germline V gene data show CDR1 as MNHEY and CDR2 as SVGAGI. CDR3 coding DNA: TGTGCCAGCAGTCGGGACACGTACACTGAAGCTTTCTTT. This codes for CASSRDTYTEAFF.

V and J are TRBV19 and TRBJ1-3; 7 nucleotides agree with TRBD1. Germline CDR1 LNHDA, CDR2 SQIVND (reference sequence). The CDR3 runs to 14 residues. V trimming: 10 bases; J trimming: 3 bases; junction bases outside the gene matches: 9. The CDR3, as DNA: TGTGCCACGGGACAGTCCACTGGTGGAAACACCATATATTTT. This encodes CATGQSTGGNTIYF.

Regarding this clone: One junction end does not reproduce the germline sequence, and a read error may be involved. The chain uses TRBV7-8 and TRBJ1-1; weak D call: TRBD1 (5 bases). Germline values: CDR1 SGHVS, CDR2 FQNEAQ. The CDR3 is made up of 15 amino acids. In nucleotides, the CDR3 is TGTGCCAGCCGCTTAGCCGGGGGGGGGAACACTGAAGCTTTCTTT. It yields the protein CASRLAGGGNTEAFF.

The V and J genes are TRBV2 and TRBJ2-4, with D tentatively TRBD2 (6 bases). With 2 bases removed from V and 0 bases from J, the gap between germline ends came to 20 bases. The CDR3 loop spans 19 amino acids. Per germline, CDR1 SNHLY and CDR2 FYNNEI. Written as DNA, the CDR3 is TGTGCCAGCAGTGAATACACATCGGGACTCAACCTAGCCAAAAACATTCAGTACTTC. Protein: CASSEYTSGLNLAKNIQYF.

V and J are TRBV4-3 and TRBJ1-1; no definite D call. Deletions cut 0 bases from V and 6 bases from J, with 14 bases between. From germline, CDR1 is LGHNA and CDR2 YSLEER. CDR3 length: 15 amino acids. Written as DNA, the CDR3 is TGCGCCAGCAGCCAAGACTACAGATCCAGCTCTGAAGCTTTCTTT. Protein product: CASSQDYRSSSEAFF.

V and J are TRBV29-1 and TRBJ2-7; 9 bases match TRBD1. This CDR3 has 13 residues. V trimming: 2 bases; J trimming: 3 bases; junction bases outside the gene matches: 2. Germline V gene data show CDR1 as SQVTM and CDR2 as ANQGSEA. The chain's CDR3 is CSVELGQGYEQYF. DNA of the CDR3: TGCAGCGTTGAATTGGGACAGGGCTACGAGCAGTACTTC.

This clone has just one count. The CDR3 reads CASSSRTGYTGEQYF. Here the CDR3 DNA reads TGTGCCAGCAGTTCGCGGACAGGGTATACGGGCGAGCAGTACTTC. V is TRBV6-5 and J is TRBJ2-7; 8 bases fit TRBD1. Germline CDR1 and CDR2: MNHEY and SVGAGI. Trimming took 4 bases from V and 6 from J; bases not matched to a gene: 11. The length of the CDR3 is 15 residues.

This chain links TRBV27 with TRBJ1-5, with D unclear. The CDR3 runs 12 residues. The germline CDR1 and CDR2 sequences are MNHEY and SMNVEV (reference sequence). Between the trimmed V and J ends, which lost 5 bases and 6 bases, there was a span of 8 bases. The CDR3 reads CASSPRGQPQHF. The CDR3 DNA is TGTGCCAGCAGTCCGCGGGGTCAGCCCCAGCATTTT.

The chain uses TRBV4-3 and TRBJ1-5; TRBD1 matches 8 bases. The CDR3 runs to 16 residues. After removal of 0 bases from V and 7 bases from J, the junction contained 8 bases not matched to a gene. Germline lookup yields CDR1 LGHNA and CDR2 YSLEER. The CDR3 DNA reads as TGCGCCAGCAGCCAAGAGTGGACAGGGAAGGCCCAGCCCCAGCATTTT. It specifies CASSQEWTGKAQPQHF.

This clone has only one observation. This rearrangement joins TRBV2 to TRBJ1-1; D gene uncertain. V lost 6 bases to trimming and J lost 0 bases, with 11 bases between them. Germline V CDR1 and CDR2: SNHLY, FYNNEI. This CDR3 has 14 residues. This CDR3 is CASRVEGMNTEAFF. CDR3 DNA sequence: TGTGCCAGCAGGGTCGAGGGCATGAACACTGAAGCTTTCTTT.

A note on this clone: Other DNA sequences of this sample code for an identical CDR3. The chain has TRBV12-3 or TRBV12-4 and TRBJ1-2; perhaps TRBD1 as D (5 bases). CDR3 size: 13 residues. V was clipped by 2 bases and J by 6 bases, with 10 bases between them. CDR3 residues: CASSLILRDGYTF. The CDR3 DNA is TGTGCCAGCAGTTTAATTCTCAGGGATGGCTACACCTTC.

The rearrangement links TRBV7-8 to TRBJ2-7; possibly TRBD2 for D (6 bases). Trimming took 1 base from V and 3 from J, leaving 13 bases between them. Germline V gene lookup returns CDR1 SGHVS and CDR2 FQNEAQ. There are 15 residues in the CDR3. CDR3 protein: CASSLVVGSGYEQYF. CDR3 DNA sequence: TGTGCCAGCAGCTTAGTAGTCGGTAGCGGCTACGAGCAGTACTTC.

The gene calls are TRBV2 and TRBJ1-5; TRBD1 might be the D (5 bases). Looked up from germline, CDR1 is SNHLY and CDR2 is FYNNEI. V shed 4 bases and J shed 0 bases, with 16 bases lying between them. CDR3 length: 17 residues. The CDR3 region has the DNA TGTGCCAGCAGTGCTACAGGAGCACCTACTAGCAATCAGCCCCAGCATTTT. It is translated as CASSATGAPTSNQPQHF.

For the CDR3, the DNA is TGCAGCGTTGCGACAGGGGTACGCACAGATACGCAGTATTTT. Amino acids: CSVATGVRTDTQYF. This chain joins TRBV29-1 and TRBJ2-3; TRBD1 matches 8 bases. CDR3 length: 14 residues. Looked up from germline, CDR1 is SQVTM and CDR2 is ANQGSEA. Unmatched junction bases numbered 4, after V lost 4 bases and J lost 1 base.

A note on this clone: Additional DNA sequences in this sample encode the identical CDR3. The CDR3 DNA is TGTGCCAGCAGTTTGGGAGGGGACCAGCCCCAGCATTTT. Translation: CASSLGGDQPQHF. The chain is built from TRBV12-3 or TRBV12-4 and TRBJ1-5; D is perhaps TRBD1 (5 bases). V lost 3 bases to trimming and J lost 7 bases, with 10 bases between them. CDR3 length: 13 residues.